The 10 T cell receptor beta chains given below trace back to one sample, sequenced in a study of STAT5B mutations in CD4+ large granular lymphocyte leukemia. Sequencing used immunoSEQ multiplex PCR; TCRdb keeps in-frame clones, though not all of them. The table shows tens of thousands of clones, with about 70% occurring only once. Sequencing was done on a sample of CD4+ T cells from blood buffy coats. The receptor source for this set is a human donor in good health.

This clone has just a few counts. J is TRBJ1-6 and V is TRBV6-5; D remains ambiguous. Deletions cut 2 bases from V and 7 bases from J, with 9 bases between. There are 14 residues in the CDR3. The V gene's germline CDR1 is MNHEY and CDR2 SVGAGI. CDR3 region: CASSYDGENSPLHF. CDR3 nucleotide sequence: TGTGCCAGCAGTTACGATGGAGAAAATTCACCCCTCCACTTT.

In this sample, this clone turned up a few times. The CDR3 region has the DNA TGTGCCATCAACGGACAGGACTATGGCTACACCTTC. It encodes CAINGQDYGYTF. The chain couples TRBV10-3 to TRBJ1-2, with 7 nucleotides matching TRBD1. With V trimmed by 7 bases and J by 3 bases, 2 bases remained unmatched. In germline, CDR1 is ENHRY, CDR2 SYGVKD. The CDR3 contains 12 residues.

V and J are TRBV29-1 and TRBJ2-5; D possibly corresponds to TRBD2 (5 bases). Germline CDR1 reads SQVTM; CDR2 reads ANQGSEA. The CDR3 extends over 10 amino acids. V gave up 6 bases and J gave up 5 bases, with 7 bases separating them. The CDR3: CSVDSETQYF. CDR3 nucleotide sequence: TGCAGCGTGGACTCGGAGACCCAGTACTTC. The whole variable domain, remainder taken from reference TRBV29-1 and TRBJ2-5, is SAVISQKPSRDICQRGTSLTIQCQVDSQVTMMFWYRQQPGQSLTLIATANQGSEATYESGFVIDKFPISRPNLTFSTLTVSNMSPEDSSIYLCSVDSETQYFGPGTRLLVL.

The V and J genes are TRBV11-3 and TRBJ2-5, with 7 nucleotides matching TRBD2. Germline V gene data show CDR1 as SGHNT and CDR2 as YENEEA. J lost 2 bases, V lost 5 bases, and 5 bases had no gene match. The CDR3 is made up of 14 amino acids. CDR3 residues: CASSLTSAQETQYF. CDR3 coding DNA: TGTGCCAGCAGCCTTACTAGCGCTCAAGAGACCCAGTACTTC.

The rearrangement joins TRBV9 to TRBJ2-2; D could derive from TRBD1 or TRBD2 (5 bases each). Germline values: CDR1 SGDLS, CDR2 YYNGEE. The CDR3 has 20 amino acids. V lost 0 bases, J lost 2 bases, and 23 bases lay in between. The CDR3 loop is CASSVAPVDPGPINTGELFF. The DNA of the CDR3 is TGTGCCAGCAGCGTAGCTCCTGTCGATCCGGGACCCATAAACACCGGGGAGCTGTTTTTT. Full variable domain (remainder filled in from reference TRBV9 and TRBJ2-2): DSGVTQTPKHLITATGQRVTLRCSPRSGDLSVYWYQQSLDQGLQFLIQYYNGEERAKGNILERFSAQQFPDLHSELNLSSLELGDSALYFCASSVAPVDPGPINTGELFFGEGSRLTVL.

V gene TRBV7-2 combines with J gene TRBJ1-4; D unresolved. The CDR3 runs 12 residues. Trimming took off 3 bases at V and 4 bases at J, with 3 bases between the two ends. Germline V gives CDR1 SGHTA, CDR2 FQGNSA. CDR3 sequence: CASSFYNEKLFF. DNA for the CDR3: TGTGCCAGCAGCTTTTATAATGAAAAACTGTTTTTT.

The chain combines TRBV7-8 with TRBJ2-3; 7 nucleotides align to TRBD2. The CDR3 consists of 14 residues. With V trimmed by 2 bases and J by 3 bases, 2 bases remained unmatched. Germline V lookup: CDR1 SGHVS, CDR2 FQNEAQ. The CDR3 nucleotides read TGTGCCAGCAGCTTAACACTAGCGACAGATACGCAGTATTTT. Translated, it gives CASSLTLATDTQYF.

The chain combines TRBV19 with TRBJ1-2, with D unresolved. The V gene lost 3 bases and the J gene lost 0 bases, with 8 bases spanning the gap. Per germline, CDR1 LNHDA and CDR2 SQIVND (reference sequence). The length of the CDR3 is 14 residues. The CDR3 nucleotides read TGTGCCAGTAGTATGACGGGAACTAACTATGGCTACACCTTC. This encodes CASSMTGTNYGYTF.

Details on this clone: At one boundary the junction diverges from the germline segment, which might be a read error. The chain carries TRBV7-7 and TRBJ2-2, with 8 positions matching TRBD1. Germline lookup yields CDR1 SSHAT and CDR2 FNYEAQ (reference sequence). The CDR3 contains 13 residues. The CDR3 region has the DNA TGTGCTAGCAGCAAGGACAGGGTCGGGGAGCTGTTTTTT. Its translation: CASSKDRVGELFF.

The chain combines TRBV6-4 with TRBJ1-3, with D maybe TRBD1 (6 bases). Germline V lookup: CDR1 MRHNA, CDR2 SNTAGT. Trimming took off 5 bases at V and 4 bases at J, with 15 bases between the two ends. The CDR3 covers 15 residues. The CDR3 sequence is CASSSTGSPGNTIYF. The CDR3 DNA is TGTGCCAGCAGTTCCACAGGGTCCCCCGGAAACACCATATATTTT.